The following is a T cell receptor (beta chain) sequence with its context. These data originate in a study of CD4 and CD8 cells across lung adenocarcinoma regions. TCRdb itself ran the PCR reads through MiXCR, one entry per CDR3 protein. The sample gives under 20,000 distinct CDR3 sequences, about half of which show up once; roughly 19% is in the top ten. Localized lung adenocarcinoma, a non-small cell lung cancer, affected the donors. CDR1 is MNHNS and CDR2 is SASEGT in the germline V gene. The CDR3 loop spans 14 amino acids. This receptor was obtained from a male donor with lung adenocarcinoma. The CD4 and CD8 labels of this study may be unreliable. What was sequenced was CD4+ T cells from the margin of a lung tumor. The rearrangement joins TRBV6-1 to TRBJ2-1, with D unclear. The end of the DNA is better explained by TRBJ2-7, so the J call may be wrong. Here the CDR3 DNA reads TGTGCCAGCAGAGCCGGACCCGAATTAGGCGAGCAGTACTTC. Translation: CASRAGPELGEQYF.